The T cell receptor (beta chain) under discussion was sequenced for a study of T cells in Graves' hyperthyroidism and ophthalmopathy. The PBMCs were taken from approximately 11 ml of fresh peripheral blood. Trimming took 2 bases from V and 4 from J, leaving 5 bases between them. CDR1 is GTSNPN and CDR2 is SVGIG in the germline V gene (reference sequence). The CDR3 length is 11 residues. What was amplified from RNA transcripts were TCR beta CDR3 regions. First-round RT-PCR with HTBI primers amplified the TCR CDR3 region. TCRdb used MiXCR to reprocess the multiplex PCR reads, holding one entry per CDR3 protein. The sample lists hundreds of thousands of distinct CDR3 sequences; about 20% were seen once. This clonotype was detected ten times or more.

The receptor was isolated from a young man with Graves' ophthalmopathy. Sequencing was done on a sample of blood. This chain uses TRBV30 with TRBJ1-2; D call uncertain. CDR3 loop: CAWSRIYGYTF. In DNA, the CDR3 is TGTGCCTGGAGTCGGATCTATGGCTACACCTTC.